Described below is a single T cell receptor beta chain sequence and its context. These data belong to a study of blood T cell repertoires in COVID-19. Overall study context: Sample material is recorded as cDNA or gDNA derived from T cells, B-cell-depleted T cells, or PBMCs.

From germline, CDR1 is MNHEY and CDR2 SVGAGI. The J segment lost 6 bases and the V segment lost 6 bases, leaving 7 bases of the junction unmatched. This CDR3 comprises 14 residues. The method was immunoSEQ multiplex PCR; TCRdb's version includes in-frame clones alone and lacks a portion of them. This sample carries roughly 53,000 clones, 80% to 90% of them seen once, and the ten largest clones take around 1.6%. The clonotype comes from a man aged 55 to 70 with acute or convalescent COVID-19. Sequenced material: peripheral blood. This chain joins TRBV6-5 and TRBJ2-3; 9 nucleotides line up with TRBD1. The CDR3 sequence: CASRRDRESDTQYF. The DNA for the CDR3 is TGTGCCAGCAGACGGGACAGGGAGTCGGATACGCAGTATTTT.